Following are 9 T cell receptor beta chains from one sample sequenced in a study of blood T cells in healthy people across ages. A second PCR, run for roughly 7 to 11 cycles, used a sample-barcoded 5' primer plus a J-beta primer mix. TCRdb passed the 5' RACE reads through MiXCR, listing each CDR3 protein once. The sample has 550,000 to 750,000 distinct CDR3 sequences; approximately 21% are singletons. Sequencing was done on a sample of blood. The receptors stem from a man between 65 and 79 years old in good health.

V usage is TRBV15 and J usage is TRBJ1-4, with TRBD1 matching 9 bases. The CDR3 has 16 residues. Germline V CDR1 and CDR2: LNHNV, YYDKDF (reference sequence). V lost 4 bases to trimming and J lost 5 bases; unmatched junction nucleotides: 8. CDR3 bases: TGTGCCACCAGCATACGGACCGGGACAGGGAATGAAAAACTGTTTTTT. The encoded protein is CATSIRTGTGNEKLFF.

The rearrangement links TRBV6-2 or TRBV6-3 to TRBJ2-5; D unclear. Trimming shortened V by 0 bases and J by 5 bases, and 13 bases separated the two germline ends. CDR3 length: 15 residues. CDR1 is MNHEY and CDR2 is SVGEGT in the germline V gene. The CDR3 sequence: CASSYSTTGQETQYF. The CDR3 DNA reads TGTGCCAGCAGTTACTCTACCACCGGCCAGGAGACCCAGTACTTC.

This clonotype was detected only a few times. The rearrangement links TRBV11-2 to TRBJ2-4; D gene uncertain. Between the trimmed V and J ends, which lost 0 bases and 6 bases, there was a span of 3 bases. The CDR3 sequence is 12 residues long. Per germline, CDR1 SGHAT and CDR2 FQNNGV. CDR3 sequence (DNA): TGTGCCAGCAGCTTAGATGGAAACATTCAGTACTTC. Encoded protein: CASSLDGNIQYF. Based on the CDR3 plus reference TRBV11-2 and TRBJ2-4, the full variable domain is EAGVAQSPRYKIIEKRQSVAFWCNPISGHATLYWYQQILGQGPKLLIQFQNNGVVDDSQLPKDRFSAERLKGVDSTLKIQPAKLEDSAVYLCASSLDGNIQYFGAGTRLSVL.

This clonotype came up a few times. The V and J genes are TRBV6-5 and TRBJ2-4; tentatively, D is TRBD1 or TRBD2 (5 bases each). Germline CDR1 and CDR2: MNHEY and SVGAGI. The CDR3 is 14 residues long. The ends were cut back, 6 bases at V and 0 bases at J, with 9 bases in the middle. The CDR3 sequence: CASSEGPAKNIQYF. The CDR3 DNA reads TGTGCCAGCAGCGAGGGGCCAGCCAAAAACATTCAGTACTTC.

The chain is built from TRBV6-5 and TRBJ2-7; possibly TRBD2 for D (5 bases). Germline assignment: CDR1 MNHEY and CDR2 SVGAGI. This CDR3 comprises 17 residues. V was clipped by 0 bases and J by 2 bases, with 17 bases between them. The chain's CDR3 is CASSYSIDSGSAYEQYF. CDR3 DNA: TGTGCCAGCAGTTACTCTATAGATTCGGGGTCCGCCTACGAGCAGTACTTC.

This chain's CDR3 is CSAQVSNRGYEQYF. CDR3 sequence (DNA): TGCAGTGCCCAGGTCTCGAACAGGGGCTACGAGCAGTACTTC. This sequence joins TRBV20-1 and TRBJ2-7, with 7 bases matching TRBD1. The V gene end was trimmed by 6 bases and the J gene end by 3 bases; junction bases not matched to a gene: 11. The CDR3 contains 14 residues. CDR1 and CDR2 (germline): DFQATT, SNEGSKA (reference sequence).

This clonotype came up a few times. One junction end disagrees with the germline gene, perhaps due to a read error. The rearrangement uses TRBV7-7 and TRBJ2-2, with 9 nucleotides matching TRBD1. This CDR3 is built from 15 residues. CDR1 and CDR2 from the germline V gene are SSHAT and FNYEAQ (reference sequence). The CDR3 coding sequence is TGTGCTAGCAGCTTGCTTACAGGGGGCAAAGGGGAGCTGTTTTTT. Protein sequence: CASSLLTGGKGELFF.

This clonotype was detected only once. This chain connects TRBV12-5 to TRBJ1-2; 10 nucleotides line up with TRBD1. Trimming took 7 bases from V and 8 from J; bases not matched to a gene: 10. The CDR3 length is 14 residues. Germline loops: CDR1 LGHNT, CDR2 FRNRAP. The CDR3 coding sequence is TGTGCTAGTGCCTCGACAGGGGGCGAAAGGGGCTACACCTTC. Amino acid sequence: CASASTGGERGYTF. Full variable domain (missing parts from reference TRBV12-5 and TRBJ1-2): DARVTQTPRHKVTEMGQEVTMRCQPILGHNTVFWYRQTMMQGLELLAYFRNRAPLDDSGMPKDRFSAEMPDATLATLKIQPSEPRDSAVYFCASASTGGERGYTFGSGTRLTVV.

The table lists this clonotype with a few counts. This chain uses TRBV4-1 with TRBJ1-2; D perhaps matches TRBD1 (5 bases). The CDR3 has 14 amino acids. The V gene's germline CDR1 is MGHRA and CDR2 YSYEKL. Trimming removed 3 bases at V and 5 bases at J, with 13 bases between. CDR3 amino acids: CASSQPGGTYGYTF. CDR3 DNA: TGCGCCAGCAGCCAGCCCGGAGGGACGTATGGCTACACCTTC.